This entry lists 14 T cell receptor beta chains sequenced from one sample in a study of molecular identifiers for immune sequencing clone quantification. One entry per CDR3 protein, called by TCRdb with MiXCR from the PCR reads. This table holds nearly 650,000 distinct CDR3 sequences, approximately 24% found once. Sequencing was done on a sample of naive CD8+ T cells from blood, with Jurkat cell RNA spiked in. Subset in this sample: FACS-sorted CD8+CD4-CCR7+CD45RA+ naive T cells. Receptors originate from a human donor in good health. Some libraries in this study had Jurkat cell RNA spiked in.

The table lists this clonotype with a few counts. This chain connects TRBV3-1 to TRBJ2-7; D perhaps matches TRBD1 (5 bases). V was trimmed by 4 bases and J by 1 base, leaving 11 bases between them. Germline lookup yields CDR1 LGHDT and CDR2 YNNKEL (reference sequence). This CDR3 region has 14 residues. The CDR3 spells CASSPVQGSYEQYF. In DNA form, the CDR3 reads TGTGCCAGCAGCCCCGTCCAGGGATCCTACGAGCAGTACTTC.

A word on this clonotype: This may be a read error: a much more frequent sequence differs by one nucleotide. This CDR3 is missing its conserved last phenylalanine or tryptophan, likely due to a read error. The chain couples TRBV5-1 to TRBJ2-3; 8 bases are a match to TRBD2. Trimming took 0 bases from V and 2 from J; bases not matched to a gene: 5. The germline CDR1 and CDR2 sequences are SGHRS and YFSETQ. The CDR3 covers 16 residues. CDR3 residues: CASSLALSGDTDTQYL. The CDR3 nucleotides read TGCGCCAGCAGCTTGGCCCTTAGCGGGGACACAGATACGCAGTATCTT.

The CDR3 region is CASSGKGRHNYGYTF. The CDR3 nucleotides are TGCGCCAGCAGTGGCAAGGGACGCCACAACTATGGCTACACCTTC. The V and J genes are TRBV23-1 and TRBJ1-2, with D perhaps matching TRBD1 (5 bases). TRBV23-1 is given ORF status, its function remaining uncertain. This CDR3 region has 15 residues. V shed 5 bases and J shed 2 bases, with 15 bases lying between them.

Turning to this clonotype: Possible read error: a much larger clone is one base away. CDR3 sequence: CACSQEVRSYEQYF. In DNA, the CDR3 is TGCGCCTGCAGCCAAGAGGTCAGGTCCTACGAGCAGTACTTC. V and J are TRBV4-1 and TRBJ2-7; D gene uncertain. Germline CDR1 and CDR2: MGHRA and YSYEKL. The CDR3 contains 14 residues.

This clonotype was seen more than once but under ten times. This chain connects TRBV19 to TRBJ2-1; D is perhaps TRBD2 (6 bases). CDR3 length: 14 residues. Germline V gene lookup returns CDR1 LNHDA and CDR2 SQIVND (reference sequence). Trimming removed 2 bases at V and 7 bases at J, with 12 bases between. The CDR3 loop is CASSITAGLNEQFF. The CDR3 DNA reads TGTGCCAGTAGTATAACGGCCGGACTAAATGAGCAGTTCTTC.

The chain couples TRBV29-1 to TRBJ2-7; no clear D gene. The V and J ends lost 4 bases and 5 bases respectively, with 12 bases between them. The CDR3 runs 12 residues. Germline V gives CDR1 SQVTM, CDR2 ANQGSEA. This CDR3 reads CSVGSPANEQYF. CDR3 in DNA: TGCAGCGTTGGTTCGCCGGCGAACGAGCAGTACTTC.

Worth noting for this clonotype: A read error may be the cause here, since a much bigger clone is one base away. V usage is TRBV20-1 and J usage is TRBJ1-6; no firm D call. CDR3 length: 16 residues. Germline V gene sequence: CDR1 DFQATT, CDR2 SNEGSKA (reference sequence). CDR3 amino acids: CGARPGSASYNSPLHF. The DNA for the CDR3 is TGCGGTGCTAGGCCCGGGAGCGCATCCTATAATTCACCCCTCCACTTT.

This clonotype has more than one count but fewer than ten. The V gene is TRBV20-1, the J gene TRBJ2-7; 9 positions match TRBD1. V gave up 0 bases and J gave up 3 bases; unmatched junction bases: 3. Germline CDR1 and CDR2: DFQATT and SNEGSKA (reference sequence). This CDR3 contains 14 residues. Here the CDR3 reads CSAREGQGDYEQYF. In nucleotides, the CDR3 is TGCAGTGCTAGAGAGGGACAGGGTGACTACGAGCAGTACTTC.

The chain links TRBV4-1 to TRBJ2-4; unclear D gene. V was pared by 3 bases and J by 1 base, with 10 bases between. This CDR3 comprises 15 residues. The germline gives CDR1 MGHRA, CDR2 YSYEKL. CDR3 residues: CASSQAPGAKNIQYF. CDR3 coding DNA: TGCGCCAGCAGCCAGGCCCCTGGGGCCAAAAACATTCAGTACTTC.

About this clonotype itself: A much larger clone lies a single base off, so this may be a read error. The conserved phenylalanine or tryptophan is not found at the CDR3 terminus, so this likely reflects a read error. The chain has TRBV4-1 and TRBJ2-1; D tentatively reads TRBD1 or TRBD2 (5 bases each). The CDR3 runs to 17 residues. V lost 1 base, J lost 4 bases, and 17 bases lay in between. In germline, CDR1 is MGHRA, CDR2 YSYEKL. The CDR3 region is CASSQGLPTGLYNEQFL. CDR3 nucleotide sequence: TGCGCCAGCAGCCAAGGACTACCAACAGGACTGTACAATGAGCAGTTCCTC.

V and J are TRBV13 and TRBJ2-3; 12 nucleotides match TRBD2. There are 20 residues in the CDR3. Germline CDR1 reads PRHDT; CDR2 reads FYEKMQ (reference sequence). The V and J ends lost 4 bases and 2 bases, in that order; junction bases with no gene match: 16. Written as DNA, the CDR3 is TGTGCCAGCAGCTCCTCCGAGCAGGGCCGACTAGCGGGAGTCACAGATACGCAGTATTTT. This translates into CASSSSEQGRLAGVTDTQYF.

This clonotype has at least ten counts. This chain connects TRBV29-1 to TRBJ1-1; D is perhaps TRBD1 (5 bases). Deletions cut 4 bases from V and 11 bases from J, with 20 bases between. Germline V gene data show CDR1 as SQVTM and CDR2 as ANQGSEA. CDR3 size: 13 residues. The CDR3 DNA reads as TGCAGCGTTGTAACCGGGACGAATCAACGGGCTTTCTTT. Its protein is CSVVTGTNQRAFF.

This clonotype was counted between two and nine times. Germline and junction disagree at one end, which may indicate a read error. The gene calls are TRBV7-2 and TRBJ2-7; D is unclear. CDR1 and CDR2 (germline): SGHTA, FQGNSA. This CDR3 is 14 amino acids long. The CDR3 coding sequence is TGTGCCAACAGCTTAACGGACGGTAGCTACGAGCAGTACTTC. It encodes CANSLTDGSYEQYF. Drawing the rest from reference TRBV7-2 and TRBJ2-7, the complete variable domain is GAGVSQSPSNKVTEKGKDVELRCDPISGHTALYWYRQSLGQGLEFLIYFQGNSAPDKSGLPSDRFSAERTGGSVSTLTIQRTQQEDSAVYLCANSLTDGSYEQYFGPGTRLTVT.

This clonotype occurred a few times. The chain carries TRBV3-1 and TRBJ2-4; maybe TRBD2 (5 bases). The germline V gene encodes CDR1 LGHDT and CDR2 YNNKEL (reference sequence). The CDR3 runs 17 residues. V lost 1 base to trimming and J lost 0 bases, with 13 bases between them. CDR3 amino acids: CASSQGGPFLAKNIQYF. DNA of the CDR3: TGTGCCAGCAGCCAAGGAGGGCCTTTTCTAGCCAAAAACATTCAGTACTTC.